This T cell receptor beta chain is drawn from a study of CD8 T cells in Susac syndrome. RNA totalling roughly 0.5 to 1 ug underwent reverse transcription with random hexamers. MiXCR was run by TCRdb on the immunoSEQ multiplex PCR reads, yielding one entry per CDR3 protein. Among a few hundred thousand distinct CDR3 sequences listed, 80% to 95% were seen once. The germline V gene encodes CDR1 MNHNY and CDR2 SVGAGI (reference sequence). V lost 2 bases to trimming and J lost 6 bases, with 2 bases between them. This CDR3 is 11 amino acids long. The sequenced sample consisted of CD8+ T cells from PBMCs. The source of this sequence is a human donor with multiple sclerosis. V usage is TRBV6-6 and J usage is TRBJ1-5; the D is unclear. Here the CDR3 DNA reads TGTGCCAGCAGTTACAGTCAGCCCCAGCATTTT. Residues: CASSYSQPQHF.